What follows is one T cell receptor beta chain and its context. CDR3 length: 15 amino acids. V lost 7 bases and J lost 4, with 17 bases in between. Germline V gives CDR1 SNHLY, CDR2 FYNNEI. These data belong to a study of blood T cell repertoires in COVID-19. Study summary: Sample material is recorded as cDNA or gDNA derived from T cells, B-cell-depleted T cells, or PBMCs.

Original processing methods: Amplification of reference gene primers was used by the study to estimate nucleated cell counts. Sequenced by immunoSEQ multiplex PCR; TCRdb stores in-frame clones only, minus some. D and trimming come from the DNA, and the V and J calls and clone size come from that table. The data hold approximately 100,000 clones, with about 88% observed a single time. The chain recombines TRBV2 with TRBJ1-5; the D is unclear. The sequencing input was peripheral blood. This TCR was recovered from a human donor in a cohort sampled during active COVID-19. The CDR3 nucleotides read TGTGCCAGCACCCGGTTTGAGGGCGGTAATCAGCCCCAGCATTTT. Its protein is CASTRFEGGNQPQHF.